Below, one T cell receptor (beta chain) is given with its context. This sample is part of a study of cytomegalovirus exposure and HLA in healthy donors. CDR1 and CDR2 (germline): LNHDA, SQIVND (reference sequence). This CDR3 is built from 14 residues. Trimming took 3 bases from V and 8 from J, leaving 11 bases between them. PCR amplification relied on 60 Vbeta primers (plus 13 Jbeta primers). The repertoire was sequenced with immunoSEQ multiplex PCR; TCRdb's copy has only in-frame clones and lacks some. The sample has roughly 200,000 clones, 75% to 85% seen once; the top ten hold less than 15%. This TCR was recovered from a woman younger than 45 in good health and CMV-seropositive. Sample: PBMCs. This sequence joins TRBV19 and TRBJ1-6; D gene uncertain. For the CDR3, the DNA is TGTGCCAGTAGTATCGCGGGGAAGTATTCACCCCTCCACTTT. Translating gives CASSIAGKYSPLHF.